These T cell receptor beta chains were read from a single sample in a study of spatial heterogeneity in lung cancer. TCRdb called the 5' RACE reads again in MiXCR, with one record for every CDR3 protein. The table has 20,000 to 30,000 distinct CDR3 sequences, 8.8% seen once. The sample in question was lung tumor tissue, obtained at surgery. These receptors all come from a male donor with early-stage non-small cell lung cancer. The CDR3 runs from the conserved cysteine through the conserved F or W. D genes are given only for firm matches. Size is stated for part of the rows, as once, few or many counts, or as a class when the clone is expanded.

cdr3_nt: TGTGCCAGCAGCCGGCGGGGATACAATGAGCAGTTCTTC; cdr3_aa: CASSRRGYNEQFF; d_call: -; clone_size: many; v_call: TRBV4-2; j_call: TRBJ2-1
cdr3_nt: TGTGCCAGCTCCGGGCAGGATGAGACCCAGTACTTC; cdr3_aa: CASSGQDETQYF; d_call: -; clone_size: many; v_call: TRBV18; j_call: TRBJ2-5
cdr3_nt: TGTGCCAGCAGCTTAGCGGGGGGGTCACAAGAGACCCAGTACTTC; cdr3_aa: CASSLAGGSQETQYF; d_call: TRBD2; clone_size: many; v_call: TRBV7-8; j_call: TRBJ2-5
cdr3_nt: TGTGCCAGCAGTCTTACAGGGACGGACACTGAAGCTTTCTTT; cdr3_aa: CASSLTGTDTEAFF; d_call: -; clone_size: -; v_call: TRBV28; j_call: TRBJ1-1
cdr3_nt: TGTGCCAGCAGTTCGACTACTAGCGGGAGCTTTAATGAGCAGTTCTTC; cdr3_aa: CASSSTTSGSFNEQFF; d_call: TRBD2; clone_size: many; v_call: TRBV12-3/TRBV12-4; j_call: TRBJ2-1
cdr3_nt: TGCAGCGTTGATGGACTCCATAGCACAGATACGCAGTATTTT; cdr3_aa: CSVDGLHSTDTQYF; d_call: -; clone_size: many; v_call: TRBV29-1; j_call: TRBJ2-3
cdr3_nt: TGTGCCAGCAGATATTGGATGAACACTGAAGCTTTCTTT; cdr3_aa: CASRYWMNTEAFF; d_call: -; clone_size: many; v_call: TRBV6-5; j_call: TRBJ1-1
cdr3_nt: TGCAGTGCTAGAGACCCAGGGGGCCAAAGGTACGAGCAGTACTTC; cdr3_aa: CSARDPGGQRYEQYF; d_call: TRBD1; clone_size: many; v_call: TRBV20-1; j_call: TRBJ2-7
cdr3_nt: TGTGCCAGCAGTAACAAGCGGGAAAAGTACTTC; cdr3_aa: CASSNKREKYF; d_call: TRBD2; clone_size: many; v_call: TRBV6-2/TRBV6-3; j_call: TRBJ2-7
cdr3_nt: TGCGCCAGCAGCTTGGGTCCAGCATCCGAGCAGTACTTC; cdr3_aa: CASSLGPASEQYF; d_call: -; clone_size: many; v_call: TRBV5-1; j_call: TRBJ2-7
cdr3_nt: TGTGCCAGCAGTTTCGTCAGGGACTCGGGGGAGCAGTACTTC; cdr3_aa: CASSFVRDSGEQYF; d_call: -; clone_size: many; v_call: TRBV27; j_call: TRBJ2-7
cdr3_nt: TGCAGTGCTAGAGTAACCGGTATTGAAGCTTTCTTT; cdr3_aa: CSARVTGIEAFF; d_call: -; clone_size: many; v_call: TRBV20-1; j_call: TRBJ1-1
cdr3_nt: TGCAGTGCTAGAGCTATCCTGGGACTAGCGGGTGAGCAGTACTTC; cdr3_aa: CSARAILGLAGEQYF; d_call: TRBD2; clone_size: -; v_call: TRBV20-1; j_call: TRBJ2-7
cdr3_nt: TGTGCCATCACGGGGGGCGCGGGTGAGCAGTACTTC; cdr3_aa: CAITGGAGEQYF; d_call: -; clone_size: many; v_call: TRBV10-3; j_call: TRBJ2-7
cdr3_nt: TGCAGCGTCCCCAGCGGGAGGGTCGATGAGCAGTTCTTC; cdr3_aa: CSVPSGRVDEQFF; d_call: TRBD2; clone_size: many; v_call: TRBV29-1; j_call: TRBJ2-1
cdr3_nt: TGTGCCAGCAGTGCTACAGGTTTCGGCTACAATGAGCAGTTCTTC; cdr3_aa: CASSATGFGYNEQFF; d_call: -; clone_size: few; v_call: TRBV2; j_call: TRBJ2-1
cdr3_nt: TGCAGTGCTAGAGCCTTAGGAAAGGTGAGAGCCTACAATGAGCAGTTCTTC; cdr3_aa: CSARALGKVRAYNEQFF; d_call: -; clone_size: many; v_call: TRBV20-1; j_call: TRBJ2-1
cdr3_nt: TGCGCCAGCTCCCTCTTCGGACAGGGTCGAGAGACCCAGTACTTC; cdr3_aa: CASSLFGQGRETQYF; d_call: TRBD1; clone_size: few; v_call: TRBV5-1; j_call: TRBJ2-5
cdr3_nt: TGTGCCAGCAGCCAAGTACTTTCGGGACTAGCGGGAGAAAGAGATACGCAGTATTTT; cdr3_aa: CASSQVLSGLAGERDTQYF; d_call: TRBD2; clone_size: -; v_call: TRBV3-1; j_call: TRBJ2-3
cdr3_nt: TGTGCCAGCAGTTTATTCCGGGACAGCACAGATACGCAGTATTTT; cdr3_aa: CASSLFRDSTDTQYF; d_call: -; clone_size: many; v_call: TRBV28; j_call: TRBJ2-3
cdr3_nt: TGTGCCAGCTCACCGCACCACGGATCGTGGACAGGAGGGGCCAACGTCCTGACTTTC; cdr3_aa: CASSPHHGSWTGGANVLTF; d_call: TRBD1; clone_size: many; v_call: TRBV18; j_call: TRBJ2-6
cdr3_nt: TGTGCCAGCAGCATTAGGTGGACAGCGGGAGAGACCCAGTACTTC; cdr3_aa: CASSIRWTAGETQYF; d_call: -; clone_size: -; v_call: TRBV11-2; j_call: TRBJ2-5
cdr3_nt: TGTGCCAGCAGCCGCCCAGCAGGGGGCTACGAGCAGTACTTC; cdr3_aa: CASSRPAGGYEQYF; d_call: TRBD1; clone_size: few; v_call: TRBV7-9; j_call: TRBJ2-7
cdr3_nt: TGTGCCAGCAGTTTATCAGGGAACGGCGAGCAGTACTTC; cdr3_aa: CASSLSGNGEQYF; d_call: -; clone_size: medium-sized; v_call: TRBV28; j_call: TRBJ2-7
cdr3_nt: TGTGCCAGCAGGCCTGCACTAGCAACCGGGGAGCTGTTTTTT; cdr3_aa: CASRPALATGELFF; d_call: -; clone_size: many; v_call: TRBV28; j_call: TRBJ2-2
cdr3_nt: TGTGCCAGCTCACCACCGTTGTCAGGGCCCCTCCACTTT; cdr3_aa: CASSPPLSGPLHF; d_call: -; clone_size: many; v_call: TRBV18; j_call: TRBJ1-6
cdr3_nt: TGTGCCAGCAGTTCCGTGGTAGATACGCAGTATTTT; cdr3_aa: CASSSVVDTQYF; d_call: -; clone_size: many; v_call: TRBV28; j_call: TRBJ2-3
cdr3_nt: TGTGCCATCCAACGGGGAAACACTGAAGCTTTCTTT; cdr3_aa: CAIQRGNTEAFF; d_call: -; clone_size: many; v_call: TRBV10-3; j_call: TRBJ1-1
cdr3_nt: TGTGCCAGCAGTCCGGAACTAGCGGAGCCCCCCTACGAGCAGTACTTC; cdr3_aa: CASSPELAEPPYEQYF; d_call: TRBD2; clone_size: many; v_call: TRBV4-2; j_call: TRBJ2-7
cdr3_nt: TGTGCCAGCTTGCGGGGGCCTCTCCTCAATGAGCAGTTCTTC; cdr3_aa: CASLRGPLLNEQFF; d_call: -; clone_size: -; v_call: TRBV28; j_call: TRBJ2-1
cdr3_nt: TGTGCCAGCAGAGAGCTCGGACTCCAAGAGACCCAGTACTTC; cdr3_aa: CASRELGLQETQYF; d_call: -; clone_size: many; v_call: TRBV7-6; j_call: TRBJ2-5
cdr3_nt: TGTGCCAGCAGCTTAGCGCGGGGGGCTAGTAGATATGAGCAGTTCTTC; cdr3_aa: CASSLARGASRYEQFF; d_call: TRBD2; clone_size: medium-sized; v_call: TRBV7-2; j_call: TRBJ2-1
cdr3_nt: TGTGCCAGCAAAACGGTATTGTCCTACAATGAGCAGTTCTTC; cdr3_aa: CASKTVLSYNEQFF; d_call: -; clone_size: many; v_call: TRBV6-2/TRBV6-3; j_call: TRBJ2-1
cdr3_nt: TGTGCCAGCACCCCCAGGGGTTACGAGCAGTACTTC; cdr3_aa: CASTPRGYEQYF; d_call: -; clone_size: many; v_call: TRBV2; j_call: TRBJ2-7
cdr3_nt: TGTGCCAGCAGCCCCGATCCGGGACAGATGAACACTGAAGCTTTCTTT; cdr3_aa: CASSPDPGQMNTEAFF; d_call: TRBD1; clone_size: -; v_call: TRBV4-2; j_call: TRBJ1-1
cdr3_nt: TGCGCCAGCGCAAAGACAGGGTACGACTATGGCTACACCTTC; cdr3_aa: CASAKTGYDYGYTF; d_call: TRBD1; clone_size: medium-sized; v_call: TRBV5-1; j_call: TRBJ1-2
cdr3_nt: TGTGCCAGCACCCTTACCGGGACAAGAACCGGGGAGCTGTTTTTT; cdr3_aa: CASTLTGTRTGELFF; d_call: -; clone_size: many; v_call: TRBV28; j_call: TRBJ2-2
cdr3_nt: TGCAGCGTGCGGGGACAGGGGGGGACCGGGGAGCTGTTTTTT; cdr3_aa: CSVRGQGGTGELFF; d_call: TRBD1; clone_size: many; v_call: TRBV29-1; j_call: TRBJ2-2
cdr3_nt: TGTGCCAGCAGCCCGAACCTAGATACGCAGTATTTT; cdr3_aa: CASSPNLDTQYF; d_call: -; clone_size: many; v_call: TRBV28; j_call: TRBJ2-3
cdr3_nt: TGTGCCAGCAGGAGCGGAGTCGTCCAAGAGACCCAGTACTTC; cdr3_aa: CASRSGVVQETQYF; d_call: -; clone_size: many; v_call: TRBV28; j_call: TRBJ2-5
cdr3_nt: TGTGCCACCAGTGATCCTTCCCTCGGGGCCCTACAAGAGACCCAGTACTTC; cdr3_aa: CATSDPSLGALQETQYF; d_call: -; clone_size: few; v_call: TRBV24-1; j_call: TRBJ2-5
cdr3_nt: TGCAGCGTTGGAAGAGGGTTAGATACGCAGTATTTT; cdr3_aa: CSVGRGLDTQYF; d_call: -; clone_size: -; v_call: TRBV29-1; j_call: TRBJ2-3
cdr3_nt: TGTGCCAGCAGCCAAGTCCTTACAGGGGGCTACACCTTC; cdr3_aa: CASSQVLTGGYTF; d_call: -; clone_size: many; v_call: TRBV3-1; j_call: TRBJ1-2
cdr3_nt: TGTGCCAGCAGCCGGGGGGACCTGGATGGCTACACCTTC; cdr3_aa: CASSRGDLDGYTF; d_call: -; clone_size: many; v_call: TRBV3-1; j_call: TRBJ1-2
cdr3_nt: TGTGCCAGCAGCTTAGAGTTTAGCGGGGGGCATGAGCAGTTCTTC; cdr3_aa: CASSLEFSGGHEQFF; d_call: TRBD2; clone_size: many; v_call: TRBV7-2; j_call: TRBJ2-1
cdr3_nt: TGTGCCACCAGTGATCGAGGACAGGGTCTAGCCAAAAACATTCAGTACTTC; cdr3_aa: CATSDRGQGLAKNIQYF; d_call: TRBD1; clone_size: once; v_call: TRBV24-1; j_call: TRBJ2-4
cdr3_nt: TGTGCCAGCAGCCCAATTGACAGACTAGCCCGCTACGAGCAGTACTTC; cdr3_aa: CASSPIDRLARYEQYF; d_call: TRBD2; clone_size: many; v_call: TRBV6-2/TRBV6-3; j_call: TRBJ2-7
cdr3_nt: TGCACCAGCAGCGGACAGATGAACACTGAAGCTTTCTTT; cdr3_aa: CTSSGQMNTEAFF; d_call: -; clone_size: -; v_call: TRBV5-1; j_call: TRBJ1-1
cdr3_nt: TGTGCCAGCAGCTTCCCCCCCTGGGTCGCCGACAGGGGTTCGCGAGAGACCCAGTACTTC; cdr3_aa: CASSFPPWVADRGSRETQYF; d_call: TRBD1; clone_size: medium-sized; v_call: TRBV7-9; j_call: TRBJ2-5
cdr3_nt: TGTGCCAGCAGTTCCTTGGGGGGGCTGTACTCACCCCTCCACTTT; cdr3_aa: CASSSLGGLYSPLHF; d_call: -; clone_size: many; v_call: TRBV28; j_call: TRBJ1-6
cdr3_nt: TGTGCCAGCAGCAAGTATGGGGTCCTGAGCTCCTACGAGCAGTACTTC; cdr3_aa: CASSKYGVLSSYEQYF; d_call: -; clone_size: -; v_call: TRBV21-1; j_call: TRBJ2-7
cdr3_nt: TGCAGTGCTCCCGCTATGACCACAGGGGTGGGCACTGAAGCTTTCTTT; cdr3_aa: CSAPAMTTGVGTEAFF; d_call: TRBD1; clone_size: many; v_call: TRBV20-1; j_call: TRBJ1-1
cdr3_nt: TGTGCCAGCAACCGCGAGAGCTCCTACAATGAGCAGTTCTTC; cdr3_aa: CASNRESSYNEQFF; d_call: -; clone_size: many; v_call: TRBV2; j_call: TRBJ2-1
cdr3_nt: TGTGCCAGCAGCCGTGGTAATACAGCTAGCACAGATACGCAGTATTTT; cdr3_aa: CASSRGNTASTDTQYF; d_call: -; clone_size: -; v_call: TRBV7-2; j_call: TRBJ2-3
cdr3_nt: TGTGCCAGCAGTTTCAGGAGCTCCTATAATTCACCCCTCCACTTT; cdr3_aa: CASSFRSSYNSPLHF; d_call: -; clone_size: few; v_call: TRBV12-3/TRBV12-4; j_call: TRBJ1-6
cdr3_nt: TGTGCCAGCAGCTCGCTAGGTGTTGAGCAGTTCTTC; cdr3_aa: CASSSLGVEQFF; d_call: -; clone_size: many; v_call: TRBV7-3; j_call: TRBJ2-1
cdr3_nt: TGCAGTGCGGAGCTAGGAGCACGAAACGAGCAGTACTTC; cdr3_aa: CSAELGARNEQYF; d_call: -; clone_size: many; v_call: TRBV20-1; j_call: TRBJ2-7
cdr3_nt: TGCAGTGCTAGCCCCGGGACAGGGTTTGATTCACCCCTCCACTTT; cdr3_aa: CSASPGTGFDSPLHF; d_call: TRBD1; clone_size: many; v_call: TRBV20-1; j_call: TRBJ1-6
cdr3_nt: TGTGCCAGCAGGTACGGAGCGGCCCTGAGCTCCTACGAGCAGTACTTC; cdr3_aa: CASRYGAALSSYEQYF; d_call: -; clone_size: -; v_call: TRBV7-2; j_call: TRBJ2-7
cdr3_nt: TGCAGTGCTTCTAGCGGGACGGCGGCTTACGAGCAGTACTTC; cdr3_aa: CSASSGTAAYEQYF; d_call: TRBD2; clone_size: -; v_call: TRBV20-1; j_call: TRBJ2-7